The T cell receptor (beta chain) described here comes from a study of OX40 agonist ivuxolimab in advanced cancers. Study as a whole: Hepatocellular carcinoma, melanoma, renal cell or head and neck cancer occurred in dose-escalation patients. Three individuals attained partial responses, comprising one hepatocellular carcinoma case and two cutaneous melanoma cases.

Study conclusions and caveats: Dosing at 0.1 to 3.0 mg/kg was accompanied by clonal expansion of CD4+ and CD8+ blood T cells by week 6. Among T cells, CD8+ cells averaged more expanded clones than CD4+ cells.

TCRdb's table, derived via immunoSEQ multiplex PCR, lists solely in-frame clones and lacks some. The sample carries some 11,000 clones, approximately 80% recorded once. In the case of this clone: Its antigen is as yet unknown.

V dropped 2 bases and J dropped 4 bases, with 14 bases sitting between them. Germline V gives CDR1 ENHRY, CDR2 SYGVKD. The CDR3 is 15 amino acids. The source of this sequence is an adult with an advanced solid tumor such as melanoma, head and neck, liver or kidney cancer. Sequencing was performed on CD4+ or CD8+ T cells sorted from blood, taken in a trial of the OX40 agonist ivuxolimab. This chain links TRBV10-3 with TRBJ1-2; TRBD1 is a possible D gene (6 bases). CDR3 loop: CAISEDRQAIYGYTF. The CDR3, as DNA: TGTGCCATCAGTGAGGATCGACAGGCTATCTATGGCTACACCTTC.